What follows is one TCR beta chain and its context. The limits of the CDR3 on the DNA are not certain, so only TCRdb's listed CDR3 is given. Inclusive of both ends, the CDR3 amounts to 17 amino acids. Germline V gene data show CDR1 as MDHEN and CDR2 as SYDVKM. This sample was taken from a study of beta chain features in type 1 diabetes. Expressed TCRB transcripts got sequenced, as all isolated RNA was reverse transcribed. Generated by immunoSEQ multiplex PCR, the TCRdb table keeps only in-frame clones and is missing some. The table lists hundreds of thousands of clones, about 70% of them singletons, with 0.053% in the top ten.

The gene calls are TRBV28 and TRBJ2-5; the table's D call, TRBD2, has no DNA check behind it. The sequenced material came from naive CD4+ T cells from blood. This receptor was obtained from a man aged 25 to 40 in good health. The CDR3 here is CASSSSTSGGSQETQYF.